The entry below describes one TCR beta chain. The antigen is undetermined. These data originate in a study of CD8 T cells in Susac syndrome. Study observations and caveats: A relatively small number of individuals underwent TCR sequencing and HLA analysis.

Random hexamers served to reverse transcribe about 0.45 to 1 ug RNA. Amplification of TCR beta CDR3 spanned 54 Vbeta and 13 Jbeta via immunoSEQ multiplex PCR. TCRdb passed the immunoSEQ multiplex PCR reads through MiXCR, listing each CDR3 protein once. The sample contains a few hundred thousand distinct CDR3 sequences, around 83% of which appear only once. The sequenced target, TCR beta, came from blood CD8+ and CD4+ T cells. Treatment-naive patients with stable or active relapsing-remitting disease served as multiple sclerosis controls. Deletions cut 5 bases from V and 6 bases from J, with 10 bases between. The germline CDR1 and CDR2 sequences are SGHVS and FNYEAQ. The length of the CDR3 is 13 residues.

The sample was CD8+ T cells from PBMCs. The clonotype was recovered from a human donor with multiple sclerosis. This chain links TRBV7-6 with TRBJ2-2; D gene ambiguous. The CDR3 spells CASSVKGAGELFF. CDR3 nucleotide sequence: TGTGCCAGCAGCGTCAAGGGCGCCGGGGAGCTGTTTTTT.